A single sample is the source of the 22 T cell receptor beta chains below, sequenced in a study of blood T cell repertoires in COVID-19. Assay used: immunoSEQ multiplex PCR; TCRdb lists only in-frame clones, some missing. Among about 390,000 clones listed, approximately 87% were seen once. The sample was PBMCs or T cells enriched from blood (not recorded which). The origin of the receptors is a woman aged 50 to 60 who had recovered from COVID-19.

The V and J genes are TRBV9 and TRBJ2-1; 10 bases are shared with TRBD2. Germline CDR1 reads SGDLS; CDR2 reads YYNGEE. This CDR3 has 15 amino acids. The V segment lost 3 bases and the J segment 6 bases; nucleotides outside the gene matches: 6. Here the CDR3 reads CASSAQRGGLNEQFF. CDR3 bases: TGTGCCAGCAGCGCCCAGCGGGGGGGCCTCAATGAGCAGTTCTTC.

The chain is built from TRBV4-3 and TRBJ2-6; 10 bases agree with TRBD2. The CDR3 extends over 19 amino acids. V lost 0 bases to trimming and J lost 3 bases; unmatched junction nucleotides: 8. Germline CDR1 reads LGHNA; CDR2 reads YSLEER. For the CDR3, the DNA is TGCGCCAGCAGCCAAGATGGTCCTAGCGGGGGAGATGGGGCCAACGTCCTGACTTTC. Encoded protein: CASSQDGPSGGDGANVLTF.

The DNA of the CDR3 is TGTGCCAGCAGCTTTCGTGTCGGGGGAACTGAAGCTTTCTTT. It is translated as CASSFRVGGTEAFF. The chain employs TRBV5-5 and TRBJ1-1, with D tentatively TRBD1 (5 bases). The CDR3 is 14 residues long. Trimming took 2 bases from V and 5 from J, leaving 13 bases between them. Germline V gene data show CDR1 as SGHKS and CDR2 as YYEKEE (reference sequence).

CDR3: CASSPSPNTEAFF. The CDR3, as DNA: TGTGCCAGCTCACCAAGCCCGAACACTGAAGCTTTCTTT. The chain recombines TRBV18 with TRBJ1-1; no definite D call. The CDR3 extends over 13 amino acids. V gave up 2 bases and J gave up 1 base, with 5 bases separating them. Germline V lookup: CDR1 KGHSH, CDR2 LQKENI. Supplemented by reference TRBV18 and TRBJ1-1, the full variable domain reads NAGVMQNPRHLVRRRGQEARLRCSPMKGHSHVYWYRQLPEEGLKFMVYLQKENIIDESGMPKERFSAEFPKEGPSILRIQQVVRGDSAAYFCASSPSPNTEAFFGQGTRLTVV.

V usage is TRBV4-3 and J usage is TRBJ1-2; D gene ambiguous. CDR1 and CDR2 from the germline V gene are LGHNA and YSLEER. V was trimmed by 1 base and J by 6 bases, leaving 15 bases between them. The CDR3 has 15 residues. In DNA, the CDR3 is TGCGCCAGCAGCCAAGCAAGAATGGGAGTGGATGGCTACACCTTC. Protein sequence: CASSQARMGVDGYTF.

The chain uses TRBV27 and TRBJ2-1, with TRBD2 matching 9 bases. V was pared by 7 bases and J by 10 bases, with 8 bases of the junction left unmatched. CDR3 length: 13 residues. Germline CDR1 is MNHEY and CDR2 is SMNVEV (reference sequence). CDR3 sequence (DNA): TGTGCCAGCAAGCCGGGACTAGCATGGGAGCAGTTCTTC. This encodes CASKPGLAWEQFF.

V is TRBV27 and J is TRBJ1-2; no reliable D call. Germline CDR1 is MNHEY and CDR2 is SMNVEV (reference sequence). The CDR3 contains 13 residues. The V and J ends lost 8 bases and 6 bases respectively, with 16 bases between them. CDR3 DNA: TGTGCCAGCTGGACGGGCGGGGAGGATGGCTACACCTTC. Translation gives CASWTGGEDGYTF.

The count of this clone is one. CDR3 protein: CASSLLQGYNEQFF. DNA for the CDR3: TGTGCCAGCAGCTTACTACAGGGGTACAATGAGCAGTTCTTC. The V and J genes are TRBV7-3 and TRBJ2-1; 7 bases line up with TRBD1. Germline CDR1 and CDR2: SGHTA and FQGTGA. V was pared by 2 bases and J by 4 bases, with 2 bases of the junction left unmatched. This CDR3 has 14 amino acids. The variable domain in full, with the rest retrieved from reference TRBV7-3 and TRBJ2-1, is GAGVSQTPSNKVTEKGKYVELRCDPISGHTALYWYRQSLGQGPEFLIYFQGTGAADDSGLPNDRFFAVRPEGSVSTLKIQRTERGDSAVYLCASSLLQGYNEQFFGPGTRLTVL.

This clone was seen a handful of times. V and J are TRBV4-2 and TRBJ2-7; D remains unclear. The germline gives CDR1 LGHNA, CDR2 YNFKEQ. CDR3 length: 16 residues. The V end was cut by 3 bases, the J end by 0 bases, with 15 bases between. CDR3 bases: TGTGCCAGCAGCCAGGAGCACCAGACGATCTCCTACGAGCAGTACTTC. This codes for CASSQEHQTISYEQYF.

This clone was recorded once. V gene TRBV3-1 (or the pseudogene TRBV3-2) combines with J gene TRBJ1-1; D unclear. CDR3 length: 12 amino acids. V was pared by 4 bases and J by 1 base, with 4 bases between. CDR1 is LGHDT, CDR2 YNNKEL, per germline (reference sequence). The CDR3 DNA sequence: TGTGCCAGCAGCCTCGGGAACACTGAAGCTTTCTTT. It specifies CASSLGNTEAFF.

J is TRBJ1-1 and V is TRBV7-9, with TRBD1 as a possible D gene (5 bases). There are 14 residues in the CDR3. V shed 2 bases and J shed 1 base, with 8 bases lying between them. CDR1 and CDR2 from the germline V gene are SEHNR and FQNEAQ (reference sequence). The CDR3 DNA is TGTGCCAGCAGCTTACAGGGAACGAACACTGAAGCTTTCTTT. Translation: CASSLQGTNTEAFF.

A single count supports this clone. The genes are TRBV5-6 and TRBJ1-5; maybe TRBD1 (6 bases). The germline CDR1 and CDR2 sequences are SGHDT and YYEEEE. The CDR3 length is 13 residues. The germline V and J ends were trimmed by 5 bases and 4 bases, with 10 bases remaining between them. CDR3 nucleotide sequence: TGTGCCAGCAGTCAGGGGCCTAATCAGCCCCAGCATTTT. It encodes CASSQGPNQPQHF. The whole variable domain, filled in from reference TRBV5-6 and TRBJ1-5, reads DAGVTQSPTHLIKTRGQQVTLRCSPKSGHDTVSWYQQALGQGPQFIFQYYEEEERQRGNFPDRFSGHQFPNYSSELNVNALLLGDSALYLCASSQGPNQPQHFGDGTRLSIL.

The CDR3 coding sequence is TGTGCCAGCAGCGTTATATCTATTACCGGGACAGGGGACGGCTACACCTTC. It encodes CASSVISITGTGDGYTF. The rearrangement uses TRBV9 and TRBJ1-2; 10 bases are shared with TRBD1. Looked up from germline, CDR1 is SGDLS and CDR2 is YYNGEE. The V and J ends lost 2 bases and 8 bases, in that order; junction bases with no gene match: 15. This CDR3 has 17 amino acids.

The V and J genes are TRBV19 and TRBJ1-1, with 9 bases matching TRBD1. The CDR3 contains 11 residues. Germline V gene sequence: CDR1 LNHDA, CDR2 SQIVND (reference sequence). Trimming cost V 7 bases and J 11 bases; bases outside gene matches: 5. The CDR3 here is CASITGGAAFF. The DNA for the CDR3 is TGTGCCAGTATCACAGGGGGCGCGGCTTTCTTT.

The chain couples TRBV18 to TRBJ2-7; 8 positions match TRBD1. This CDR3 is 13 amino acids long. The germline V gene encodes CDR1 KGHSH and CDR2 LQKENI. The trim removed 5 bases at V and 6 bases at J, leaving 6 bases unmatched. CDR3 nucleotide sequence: TGTGCCAGCTCAGGGACAGGTCCGGGCGAGCAGTACTTC. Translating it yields CASSGTGPGEQYF.

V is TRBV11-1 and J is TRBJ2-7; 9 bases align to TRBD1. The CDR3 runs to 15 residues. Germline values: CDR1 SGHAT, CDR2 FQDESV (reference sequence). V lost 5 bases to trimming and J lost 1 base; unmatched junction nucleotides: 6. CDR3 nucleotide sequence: TGTGCCAGCAGCCACGGGACAGGGTATTCCTACGAGCAGTACTTC. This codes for CASSHGTGYSYEQYF. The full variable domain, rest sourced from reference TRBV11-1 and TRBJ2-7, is EAEVAQSPRYKITEKSQAVAFWCDPISGHATLYWYRQILGQGPELLVQFQDESVVDDSQLPKDRFSAERLKGVDSTLKIQPAELGDSAMYLCASSHGTGYSYEQYFGPGTRLTVT.

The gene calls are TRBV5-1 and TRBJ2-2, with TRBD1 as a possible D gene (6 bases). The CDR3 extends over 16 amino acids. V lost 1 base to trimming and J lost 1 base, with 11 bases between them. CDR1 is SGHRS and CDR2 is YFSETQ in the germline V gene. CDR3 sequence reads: CASSLLGDKNTGELFF. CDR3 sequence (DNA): TGCGCCAGCAGCTTGTTGGGGGACAAGAACACCGGGGAGCTGTTTTTT.

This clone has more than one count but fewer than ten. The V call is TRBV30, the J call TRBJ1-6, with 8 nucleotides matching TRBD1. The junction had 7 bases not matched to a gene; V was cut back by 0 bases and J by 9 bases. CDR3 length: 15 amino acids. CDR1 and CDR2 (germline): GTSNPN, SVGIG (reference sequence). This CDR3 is CAWSVPQGVASPLHF. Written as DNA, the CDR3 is TGTGCCTGGAGTGTACCACAGGGGGTGGCTTCACCCCTCCACTTT.

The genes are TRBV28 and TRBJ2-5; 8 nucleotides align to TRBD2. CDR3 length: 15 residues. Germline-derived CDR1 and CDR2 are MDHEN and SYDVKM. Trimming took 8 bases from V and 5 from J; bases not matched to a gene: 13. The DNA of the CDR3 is TGTGCCAGCTCCATCGGGGGGGCAGGGAGCGAGACCCAGTACTTC. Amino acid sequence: CASSIGGAGSETQYF.

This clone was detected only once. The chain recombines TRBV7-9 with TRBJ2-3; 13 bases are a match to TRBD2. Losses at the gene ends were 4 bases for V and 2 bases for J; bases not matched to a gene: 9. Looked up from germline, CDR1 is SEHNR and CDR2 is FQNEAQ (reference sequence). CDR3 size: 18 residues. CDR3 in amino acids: CASSSQGTSGVPTDTQYF. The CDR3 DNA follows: TGTGCCAGCAGCTCGCAAGGGACTAGCGGGGTACCCACAGATACGCAGTATTTT.

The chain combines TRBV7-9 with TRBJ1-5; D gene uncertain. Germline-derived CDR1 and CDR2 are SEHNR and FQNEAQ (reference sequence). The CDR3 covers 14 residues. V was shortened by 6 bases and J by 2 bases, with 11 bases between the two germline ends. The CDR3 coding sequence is TGTGCCAGCAGGGTGTGGGGAGGCAATCAGCCCCAGCATTTT. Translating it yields CASRVWGGNQPQHF.

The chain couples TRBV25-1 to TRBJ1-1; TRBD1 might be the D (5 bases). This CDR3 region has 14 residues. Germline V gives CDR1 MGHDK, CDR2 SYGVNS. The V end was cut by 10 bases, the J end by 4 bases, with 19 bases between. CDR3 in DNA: TGTGCCACCAAATTTCCGGACACCGCCACTGAAGCTTTCTTT. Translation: CATKFPDTATEAFF.